This T cell receptor beta chain was retrieved from a study of T cells in Graves' hyperthyroidism and ophthalmopathy. TCR beta CDR3 regions were amplified from RNA transcripts. HTBI primers were employed in a first-round RT-PCR of the TCR CDR3. TCRdb re-called the multiplex PCR reads through MiXCR, storing one row per CDR3 protein. Altogether some 510,000 distinct CDR3 sequences are present, roughly 20% being singletons, with the ten largest covering around a quarter. The CDR3 has 14 residues. Germline CDR1 is SNHLY and CDR2 is FYNNEI. Of note for this clonotype: One end of the junction does not line up with germline, which may come from a read error.

The source is a man younger than 35 with Graves' hyperthyroidism. Sequences were obtained from blood. The chain employs TRBV2 and TRBJ1-5; D gene ambiguous. The CDR3 spells CASHVEQLNQPLHF. Written as DNA, the CDR3 is TGTGCCAGCCACGTCGAGCAGCTCAACCAACCCCTGCATTTT.